This TCR beta chain was captured by sequencing in a study of T cells in Graves' hyperthyroidism and ophthalmopathy. TCR beta CDR3 regions were amplified from RNA transcripts. Using the HTBI primer set, a first-round RT-PCR was run on the TCR CDR3. TCRdb independently ran MiXCR on the multiplex PCR reads; one entry per CDR3 protein. This sample has 350,000 to 450,000 distinct CDR3 sequences, with roughly 15% found just once. V dropped 6 bases and J dropped 1 base, with 8 bases sitting between them. Germline CDR1 KGHDR, CDR2 SFDVKD. The CDR3 length is 13 residues. In this sample, this clonotype turned up a few times.

Source material: blood. The sequence was obtained from a woman in her 30s with Graves' hyperthyroidism that later progressed to Graves' ophthalmopathy. The chain joins TRBV24-1 to TRBJ1-1; D call uncertain. CDR3 residues: CATSSDPNTEAFF. DNA of the CDR3: TGTGCCACCAGTTCTGACCCGAACACTGAAGCTTTCTTT.